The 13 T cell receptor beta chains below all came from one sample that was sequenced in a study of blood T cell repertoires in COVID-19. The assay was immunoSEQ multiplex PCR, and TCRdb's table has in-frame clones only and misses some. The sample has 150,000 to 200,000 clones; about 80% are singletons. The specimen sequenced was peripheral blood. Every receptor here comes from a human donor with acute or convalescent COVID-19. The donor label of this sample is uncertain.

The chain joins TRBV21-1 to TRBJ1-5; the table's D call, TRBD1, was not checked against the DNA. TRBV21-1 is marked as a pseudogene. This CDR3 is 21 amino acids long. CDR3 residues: CASSKGGWLTGQTTSNQPQHF. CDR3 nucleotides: TGTGCCAGCAGCAAAGGGGGGTGGCTGACGGGACAGACGACTAGCAATCAGCCCCAGCATTTT.

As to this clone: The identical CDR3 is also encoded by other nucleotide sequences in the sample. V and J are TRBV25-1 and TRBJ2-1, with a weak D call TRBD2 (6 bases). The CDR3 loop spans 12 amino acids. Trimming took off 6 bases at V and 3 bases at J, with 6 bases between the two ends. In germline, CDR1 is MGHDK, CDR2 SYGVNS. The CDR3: CASRGGYNEQFF. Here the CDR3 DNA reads TGTGCCAGCAGGGGGGGCTACAATGAGCAGTTCTTC.

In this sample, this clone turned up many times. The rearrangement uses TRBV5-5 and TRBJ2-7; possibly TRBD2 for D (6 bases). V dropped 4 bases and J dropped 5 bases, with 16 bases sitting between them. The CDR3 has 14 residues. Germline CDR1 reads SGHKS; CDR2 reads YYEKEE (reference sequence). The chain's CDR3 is CASSPGDLPHEQYF. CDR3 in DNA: TGTGCCAGCAGCCCGGGGGATCTCCCCCACGAGCAGTACTTC.

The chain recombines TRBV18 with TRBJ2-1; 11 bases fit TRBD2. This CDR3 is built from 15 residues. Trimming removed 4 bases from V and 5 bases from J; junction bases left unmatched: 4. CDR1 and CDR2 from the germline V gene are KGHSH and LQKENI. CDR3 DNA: TGTGCCAGCTCACTAGCGGGAGGGCCCGACAATGAGCAGTTCTTC. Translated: CASSLAGGPDNEQFF.

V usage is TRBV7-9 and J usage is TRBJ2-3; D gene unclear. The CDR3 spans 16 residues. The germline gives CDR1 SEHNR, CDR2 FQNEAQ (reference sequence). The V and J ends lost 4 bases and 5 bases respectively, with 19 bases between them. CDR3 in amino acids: CASSSPQATPQDTQYF. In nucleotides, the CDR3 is TGTGCCAGCAGCTCTCCGCAGGCAACGCCACAAGATACGCAGTATTTT.

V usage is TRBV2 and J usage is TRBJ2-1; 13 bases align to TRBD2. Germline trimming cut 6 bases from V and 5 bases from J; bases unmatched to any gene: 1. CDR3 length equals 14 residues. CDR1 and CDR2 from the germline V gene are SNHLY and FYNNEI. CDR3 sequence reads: CASRGTSGNNEQFF. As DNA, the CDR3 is TGTGCCAGCAGAGGGACTAGCGGGAACAATGAGCAGTTCTTC.

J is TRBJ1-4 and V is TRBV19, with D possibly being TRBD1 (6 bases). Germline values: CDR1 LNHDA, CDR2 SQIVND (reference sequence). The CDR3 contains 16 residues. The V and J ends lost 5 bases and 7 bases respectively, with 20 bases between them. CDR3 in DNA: TGTGCCAGTAGTCCCCGGGGGGGGGCGGAGATTGAAAAACTGTTTTTT. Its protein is CASSPRGGAEIEKLFF.

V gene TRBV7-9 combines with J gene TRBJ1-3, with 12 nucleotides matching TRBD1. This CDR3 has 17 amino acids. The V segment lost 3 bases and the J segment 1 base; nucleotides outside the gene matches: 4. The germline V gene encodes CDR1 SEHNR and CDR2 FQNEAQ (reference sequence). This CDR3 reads CASSLGQGALSGNTIYF. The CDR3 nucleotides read TGTGCCAGCAGCTTGGGACAGGGGGCACTATCTGGAAACACCATATATTTT.

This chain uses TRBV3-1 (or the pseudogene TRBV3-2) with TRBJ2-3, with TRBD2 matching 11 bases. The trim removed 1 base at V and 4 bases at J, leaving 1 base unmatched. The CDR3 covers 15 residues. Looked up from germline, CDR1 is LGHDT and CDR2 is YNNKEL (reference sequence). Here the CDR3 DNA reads TGTGCCAGCAGCCAAGGACTAGCGGGACCAGATACGCAGTATTTT. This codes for CASSQGLAGPDTQYF.

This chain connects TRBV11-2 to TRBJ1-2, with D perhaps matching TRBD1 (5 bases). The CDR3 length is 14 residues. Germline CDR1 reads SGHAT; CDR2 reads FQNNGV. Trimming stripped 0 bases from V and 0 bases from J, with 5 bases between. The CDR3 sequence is CASSLETANYGYTF. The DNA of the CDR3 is TGTGCCAGCAGCTTAGAGACAGCTAACTATGGCTACACCTTC.

CDR3 amino acids: CASSTGVETQYF. The CDR3 nucleotides read TGTGCCAGCAGTACAGGGGTGGAGACCCAGTACTTC. The chain joins TRBV2 to TRBJ2-5, with 7 bases matching TRBD1. Unmatched junction bases numbered 2, after V lost 5 bases and J lost 5 bases. Germline CDR1 reads SNHLY; CDR2 reads FYNNEI. The CDR3 totals 12 residues. The variable domain in full, completed from reference TRBV2 and TRBJ2-5, reads EPEVTQTPSHQVTQMGQEVILRCVPISNHLYFYWYRQILGQKVEFLVSFYNNEISEKSEIFDDQFSVERPDGSNFTLKIRSTKLEDSAMYFCASSTGVETQYFGPGTRLLVL.

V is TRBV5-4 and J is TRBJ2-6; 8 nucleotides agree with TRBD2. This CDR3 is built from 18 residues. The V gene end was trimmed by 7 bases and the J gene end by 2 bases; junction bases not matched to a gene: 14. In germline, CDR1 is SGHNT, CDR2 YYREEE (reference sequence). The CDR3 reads CASGSKRESNPGANVLTF. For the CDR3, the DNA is TGTGCCAGCGGGAGTAAGCGGGAGTCTAATCCTGGGGCCAACGTCCTGACTTTC.

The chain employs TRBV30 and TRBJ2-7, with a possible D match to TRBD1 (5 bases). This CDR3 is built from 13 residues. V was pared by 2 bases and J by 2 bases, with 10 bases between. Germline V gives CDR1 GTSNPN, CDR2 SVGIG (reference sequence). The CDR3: CAWSTGSTYEQYF. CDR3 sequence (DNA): TGTGCCTGGAGTACAGGCTCGACCTACGAGCAGTACTTC.